This entry describes one T cell receptor beta chain. Its target is unknown. Original processing notes: After removing out-of-frame reads, around 2.2 million distinct TCRbeta sequences remained. TCRdb keeps only in-frame clones here, not all; method: immunoSEQ multiplex PCR. V and J calls and clone size are as listed in that table; D and trimming were resolved from the DNA. The data show under 75,000 clones, with about three quarters seen just once and around 0.53% held by the top ten. Trimming shortened V by 4 bases and J by 5 bases, and 21 bases separated the two germline ends. There are 16 residues in the CDR3. The germline CDR1 and CDR2 sequences are SGHDT and YYEEEE. The sort gate was single viable CD3+CD4+CD8-CD45RO+ cells for memory CD4+ T cells. These data come from a study of memory CD4+ T cells and cytomegalovirus serostatus. Study background: This sample comes from healthy Belgian adults, about nine CMV seropositive, 20 to 25 seronegative. Study-wide points: The CMV-associated TCR signature appears largely within the CD4+ memory repertoire.

Specimen: memory CD4+ T cells from blood. The receptor's source is an adult in good health and CMV-seronegative. Some clones in this sample may be carry-over from other donors' samples. The gene calls are TRBV5-6 and TRBJ1-2, with D unresolved. Here the CDR3 reads CASSPTRRGIRYGYTF. The CDR3 bases are TGTGCCAGCAGCCCTACTCGTCGGGGAATTAGGTATGGCTACACCTTC.